This T cell receptor (beta chain) emerged from a study of cytomegalovirus exposure and HLA in healthy donors. 60 Vbeta and 13 Jbeta primers were used in PCR. This table comes from immunoSEQ multiplex PCR, and its TCRdb copy is limited to in-frame clones, with some not included. The table includes about 150,000 clones, roughly 80% detected once. All the people who gave samples were healthy bone marrow donors. The CDR3 runs to 13 residues. Trimming shortened V by 2 bases and J by 5 bases, and 10 bases separated the two germline ends. Germline CDR1 and CDR2: SGHNT and YENEEA. The gene calls are TRBV11-3 and TRBJ2-7, with D tentatively TRBD1 (6 bases). Source material: PBMCs. This TCR came from a male donor in good health and CMV-seronegative. CDR3 sequence: CASSLRGTHEQYF. The CDR3 DNA reads TGTGCCAGCAGCTTAAGGGGGACCCACGAGCAGTACTTC.